This TCR beta chain originates from a study of blood T cell repertoires in COVID-19. As for the study in general: The United States, Italy and Spain provided the acute and convalescent COVID-19 samples. Nucleic acid was either cDNA or gDNA, and it came from T cells, B-cell-depleted T cells, or PBMCs.

V was pared by 1 base and J by 0 bases, with 16 bases between. CDR1 and CDR2 from the germline V gene are SGHTS and YDEGEE. The CDR3 runs 17 residues. Study processing details: Reference gene primer amplification yielded estimated nucleated cell counts. Using immunoSEQ multiplex PCR, the repertoire was profiled, and TCRdb retains in-frame clones only, with some absent. D and trimming come from the DNA, and the V and J calls and clone size come from that table. The data show 200,000 to 300,000 clones, more than 85% seen once. The sample comprised peripheral blood. The chain is built from TRBV5-8 and TRBJ1-2, with a weak D call TRBD1 (6 bases). The origin of this receptor is a young adult with COVID-19, enrolled during active disease. The CDR3 nucleotides are TGTGCCAGCAGCTTGCGGGTCGGGGGGCCCCCTAACTATGGCTACACCTTC. Translating it yields CASSLRVGGPPNYGYTF.